Each of the 31 T cell receptor beta chains below was sequenced from the same sample in a study of vaccination and CD4 T cells after COVID-19. These receptors have no known antigen. The treatment was: roughly 10-day PBMC culture with coronavirus spike peptide pools or control peptides (ViraFEST assay). During the years 2011-2018, before the COVID-19 pandemic, the unexposed donor's CD4+ T cells were collected. Sequence data for DNA of cultured CD4+ T cells were generated by the Oncomine TCR Beta short-read assay. Scientists extracted genomic DNA from CD4+ T cells grown in culture. Via MiXCR, TCRdb re-called the PCR reads, giving one row per CDR3 protein. Of about 9,100 distinct CDR3 sequences in the sample, roughly a third were seen once. The material sequenced was CD4+ T cells from blood, cultured in vitro. These receptors came from a human donor in good health.

As concerns this clonotype: One end of the junction varies from germline; a read error may be responsible. The chain links TRBV18 to TRBJ2-3; possibly TRBD1 for D (7 bases). Germline assignment: CDR1 KGHSH and CDR2 LQKENI. This CDR3 has 14 amino acids. The CDR3 coding sequence is TGTGCCAGCTCTCCCTCCGCGGGGACAGATACGAAGTATTTT. The encoded protein is CASSPSAGTDTKYF.

The gene calls are TRBV28 and TRBJ1-3, with D hard to call. Trimming stripped 2 bases from V and 0 bases from J, with 5 bases between. The CDR3 runs to 14 residues. The germline CDR1 and CDR2 sequences are MDHEN and SYDVKM. CDR3 bases: TGTGCCAGCAGTTTAAGGGACTCTGGAAACACCATATATTTT. It encodes CASSLRDSGNTIYF.

The chain joins TRBV20-1 to TRBJ1-5; D possibly corresponds to TRBD1 (5 bases). The CDR3 is 12 residues long. Between the trimmed V and J ends, which lost 1 base and 9 bases, there was a span of 10 bases. In germline, CDR1 is DFQATT, CDR2 SNEGSKA (reference sequence). DNA of the CDR3: TGCAGTGCTAGAGCCGGGCAGGGGCCCCAGCATTTT. This encodes CSARAGQGPQHF.

The chain employs TRBV7-2 and TRBJ2-3, with 8 nucleotides matching TRBD2. The CDR3 spans 20 residues. V was pared by 1 base and J by 0 bases, with 15 bases of the junction left unmatched. The germline gives CDR1 SGHTA, CDR2 FQGNSA. CDR3 residues: CASSLGESALAGLSTDTQYF. CDR3 nucleotides: TGTGCCAGCAGCTTAGGGGAGTCGGCTTTAGCGGGGCTGAGCACAGATACGCAGTATTTT. The entire variable domain, with the rest obtained from reference TRBV7-2 and TRBJ2-3, is as follows: GAGVSQSPSNKVTEKGKDVELRCDPISGHTALYWYRQSLGQGLEFLIYFQGNSAPDKSGLPSDRFSAERTGGSVSTLTIQRTQQEDSAVYLCASSLGESALAGLSTDTQYFGPGTRLTVL.

This clonotype was picked up a small number of times. This CDR3 is CSARDRLRGDGKQPQHF. The CDR3 bases are TGCAGTGCTAGAGATCGGCTTCGAGGGGATGGGAAGCAGCCCCAGCATTTT. The chain is built from TRBV20-1 and TRBJ1-5, with D maybe TRBD1 (5 bases). The CDR3 sequence is 17 residues long. Germline V CDR1 and CDR2: DFQATT, SNEGSKA (reference sequence). V was pared by 0 bases and J by 7 bases, with 22 bases between.

This chain links TRBV27 with TRBJ1-5; D might be TRBD1 (5 bases). The CDR3 contains 14 residues. The V end was cut by 2 bases, the J end by 5 bases, with 10 bases between. Germline values: CDR1 MNHEY, CDR2 SMNVEV (reference sequence). The CDR3 DNA reads TGTGCCAGCAGTTTACGGGACGGAGATCAGCCCCAGCATTTT. This translates into CASSLRDGDQPQHF.

This clonotype was found a few times. The chain employs TRBV2 and TRBJ1-6; TRBD1 matches 9 bases. The CDR3 covers 15 residues. Germline CDR1 and CDR2: SNHLY and FYNNEI. The ends lost 8 bases at V and 9 bases at J; junction bases unmatched: 11. The CDR3 region has the DNA TGTGCCAGCTTCGCGGACAGGGGTGGTTTTTCACCCCTCCACTTT. Its translation: CASFADRGGFSPLHF.

The chain is built from TRBV6-1 and TRBJ2-6; D is unresolved. CDR3 length: 13 amino acids. CDR1 is MNHNS, CDR2 SASEGT, per germline. V was pared by 8 bases and J by 0 bases, with 5 bases between. The CDR3 nucleotides read TGTGCCAGCGCCTTCTCTGGGGCCAACGTCCTGACTTTC. Translating gives CASAFSGANVLTF.

This sequence joins TRBV20-1 and TRBJ2-1; 11 bases are shared with TRBD2. The V and J ends lost 5 bases and 2 bases, in that order; junction bases with no gene match: 5. CDR3 size: 15 residues. Germline values: CDR1 DFQATT, CDR2 SNEGSKA (reference sequence). The CDR3 DNA is TGCAGTGCTCAGGCGACTAGCGGGACCTACAATGAGCAGTTCTTC. Amino acid sequence: CSAQATSGTYNEQFF.

The rearrangement joins TRBV7-2 to TRBJ2-7, with TRBD1 identical over 12 bases. The V segment lost 6 bases and the J segment 7 bases; nucleotides outside the gene matches: 10. Germline V lookup: CDR1 SGHTA, CDR2 FQGNSA. This CDR3 comprises 15 residues. The CDR3, as DNA: TGTGCCAGCAGTTTGCGGGACAGGGGGCTTGGAGAGCAGTACTTC. This gives the protein CASSLRDRGLGEQYF.

This chain joins TRBV7-2 and TRBJ1-5; 7 positions match TRBD1. Germline V gene lookup returns CDR1 SGHTA and CDR2 FQGNSA. The CDR3 runs to 21 residues. V lost 1 base to trimming and J lost 3 bases; unmatched junction nucleotides: 21. The CDR3 nucleotides read TGTGCCAGCAGCTTAGACGTCAAACAGGGGAGAAGGTTGGGGATCAATCAGCCCCAGCATTTT. As protein: CASSLDVKQGRRLGINQPQHF.

This clonotype showed up just a few times. The chain carries TRBV6-2 or TRBV6-3 and TRBJ2-5; no firm D call. Trimming removed 6 bases from V and 2 bases from J, with 10 bases in between. CDR1 is MNHEY, CDR2 SVGEGT, per germline. The CDR3 runs 13 residues. The CDR3 bases are TGTGCCAGCAGGCCGTTGGGGCAAGAGACCCAGTACTTC. Translation: CASRPLGQETQYF.

The chain combines TRBV6-2 or TRBV6-3 with TRBJ1-1; no reliable D call. Germline V gene lookup returns CDR1 MNHEY and CDR2 SVGEGT. The CDR3 extends over 13 amino acids. The V gene lost 7 bases and the J gene lost 5 bases, with 14 bases spanning the gap. The CDR3 loop reads CASTLGIGTEAFF. CDR3 DNA: TGTGCCAGCACACTAGGAATAGGGACTGAAGCTTTCTTT.

V and J are TRBV20-1 and TRBJ1-2; TRBD1 aligns across 7 bases. The germline CDR1 and CDR2 sequences are DFQATT and SNEGSKA (reference sequence). There are 12 residues in the CDR3. CDR3: CSPDKGAGGYTF. The CDR3 DNA is TGCAGCCCCGACAAGGGGGCGGGCGGCTACACCTTC.

The gene calls are TRBV19 and TRBJ1-5, with D maybe TRBD1 (5 bases). Trimming shortened V by 7 bases and J by 2 bases, and 18 bases separated the two germline ends. CDR1 LNHDA and CDR2 SQIVND come from the germline V gene (reference sequence). CDR3 length: 16 residues. CDR3 loop: CASTPLGGGGNQPQHF. CDR3 bases: TGTGCCAGTACCCCGCTGGGGGGTGGTGGCAATCAGCCCCAGCATTTT.

The sample holds one count of this clonotype. The chain is built from TRBV12-3 or TRBV12-4 and TRBJ1-2, with D perhaps TRBD1 (5 bases). Trimming pared 6 bases from V and 0 bases from J, leaving 11 bases between. This CDR3 is built from 14 residues. The CDR3 reads CASSAGTSNYGYTF. The CDR3 region has the DNA TGTGCCAGCAGCGCCGGGACGTCTAACTATGGCTACACCTTC.

A few counts support this clonotype. The chain carries TRBV28 and TRBJ1-6; weak D call: TRBD1 (5 bases). The CDR3 is 16 amino acids. Germline values: CDR1 MDHEN, CDR2 SYDVKM. The ends were cut back, 5 bases at V and 7 bases at J, with 18 bases in the middle. For the CDR3, the DNA is TGTGCCAGCAGTCTTACCGACGGGGCGGGAAATTCACCCCTCCACTTT. The encoded protein is CASSLTDGAGNSPLHF.

This clonotype counts as large. V gene TRBV4-3 combines with J gene TRBJ2-7, with 9 bases aligning to TRBD2. The CDR3 is made up of 15 amino acids. The germline V gene has CDR1 LGHNA and CDR2 YSLEER. V lost 0 bases to trimming and J lost 2 bases; unmatched junction nucleotides: 2. The CDR3 region is CASSQERTSAYEQYF. The CDR3 DNA sequence: TGCGCCAGCAGCCAAGAACGGACTAGCGCCTACGAGCAGTACTTC.

V and J are TRBV30 and TRBJ2-3, with 9 bases identical to TRBD2. This CDR3 has 15 amino acids. CDR1 is GTSNPN, CDR2 SVGIG, per germline (reference sequence). V lost 0 bases to trimming and J lost 2 bases; unmatched junction nucleotides: 3. CDR3 sequence reads: CAWSVSSGATDTQYF. In DNA form, the CDR3 reads TGTGCCTGGAGTGTGTCTAGCGGGGCCACAGATACGCAGTATTTT.

This clonotype has just a few counts. The chain employs TRBV11-3 and TRBJ2-5; the D call may be TRBD1 or TRBD2 (5 bases each). Deletions cut 5 bases from V and 7 bases from J, with 14 bases between. In germline, CDR1 is SGHNT, CDR2 YENEEA. The CDR3 has 13 amino acids. CDR3 coding DNA: TGTGCCAGCAGCCTGGACACCGAGGGGACCCAGTACTTC. As protein: CASSLDTEGTQYF. Looking up the rest from reference TRBV11-3 and TRBJ2-5 gives the full variable domain: EAGVVQSPRYKIIEKKQPVAFWCNPISGHNTLYWYLQNLGQGPELLIRYENEEAVDDSQLPKDRFSAERLKGVDSTLKIQPAELGDSAVYLCASSLDTEGTQYFGPGTRLLVL.

The V call is TRBV7-9, the J call TRBJ2-7, with D perhaps matching TRBD1 or TRBD2 (5 bases each). Germline V gene lookup returns CDR1 SEHNR and CDR2 FQNEAQ (reference sequence). V shed 3 bases and J shed 7 bases, with 19 bases lying between them. The CDR3 runs to 15 residues. The DNA of the CDR3 is TGTGCCAGCAGCTTCCGGGACCGGCCTTGGGAGGAGCAGTACTTC. This sequence encodes CASSFRDRPWEEQYF. Complete variable domain (other parts from reference TRBV7-9 and TRBJ2-7): DTGVSQNPRHKITKRGQNVTFRCDPISEHNRLYWYRQTLGQGPEFLTYFQNEAQLEKSRLLSDRFSAERPKGSFSTLEIQRTEQGDSAMYLCASSFRDRPWEEQYFGPGTRLTVT.

The V call is TRBV6-2 or TRBV6-3, the J call TRBJ2-2; tentatively, D is TRBD2 (5 bases). The germline V gene has CDR1 MNHEY and CDR2 SVGEGT. Trimming cost V 2 bases and J 7 bases, with 23 bases left between them. This CDR3 is built from 18 residues. The CDR3 loop reads CASSYPTGGRGLGGELFF. The DNA for the CDR3 is TGTGCCAGCAGTTACCCCACCGGAGGACGAGGTCTCGGCGGGGAGCTGTTTTTT.

This chain connects TRBV7-9 to TRBJ2-1; 9 bases are shared with TRBD2. CDR1 is SEHNR, CDR2 FQNEAQ, per germline (reference sequence). This CDR3 is 17 amino acids long. J gave up 8 bases and V 4 bases, and 15 bases lay outside the gene matches. CDR3 DNA sequence: TGTGCCAGCAGCTCCCCTTTTAGCGGGAGTGTTGAAGATGAGCAGTTCTTC. Translating gives CASSSPFSGSVEDEQFF.

This clonotype occurred a few times. V is TRBV6-1 and J is TRBJ2-7; D gene unclear. V lost 6 bases, J lost 7 bases, and 10 bases lay in between. This CDR3 has 11 residues. CDR1 and CDR2 (germline): MNHNS, SASEGT. CDR3 in DNA: TGTGCCAGCAGCCCAAAGGAGGAGCAGTACTTC. This codes for CASSPKEEQYF.

The DNA for the CDR3 is TGTGCCATCAGGGAACAGGGGATTGATTCACCCCTCCACTTT. This encodes CAIREQGIDSPLHF. The rearrangement joins TRBV10-3 to TRBJ1-6, with 7 bases fitting TRBD1. The germline CDR1 and CDR2 sequences are ENHRY and SYGVKD. After removal of 6 bases from V and 8 bases from J, the junction contained 7 bases not matched to a gene. The CDR3 runs 14 residues.

This clonotype was seen a few times. The genes are TRBV4-1 and TRBJ1-2; 7 bases line up with TRBD1. The CDR3 contains 16 residues. V lost 0 bases to trimming and J lost 4 bases; unmatched junction nucleotides: 8. Per germline, CDR1 MGHRA and CDR2 YSYEKL. CDR3 protein: CASSQDQTGWGYGYTF. The CDR3 DNA sequence: TGCGCCAGCAGCCAAGATCAGACAGGGTGGGGCTATGGCTACACCTTC.

This clonotype was seen only a few times. The J gene is TRBJ2-7, the V gene TRBV24-1; TRBD2 matches at 8 bases. The V segment lost 2 bases and the J segment 5 bases; nucleotides outside the gene matches: 4. The CDR3 covers 14 residues. Germline V lookup: CDR1 KGHDR, CDR2 SFDVKD. CDR3 nucleotides: TGTGCCACCAGTGATTCCGGGACTAGTAACGAGCAGTACTTC. This sequence encodes CATSDSGTSNEQYF.

The rearrangement joins TRBV11-2 to TRBJ2-3, with D tentatively TRBD1 or TRBD2 (5 bases each). The CDR3 runs 15 residues. Trimming took off 4 bases at V and 1 base at J, with 12 bases between the two ends. CDR1 and CDR2 (germline): SGHAT, FQNNGV. CDR3 in DNA: TGTGCCAGCAGCTCTCTTGGGGGAGGCACAGATACGCAGTATTTT. Protein product: CASSSLGGGTDTQYF.

A few counts support this clonotype. The rearrangement joins TRBV24-1 to TRBJ2-5; perhaps TRBD1 as D (5 bases). Per the germline V gene, CDR1 is KGHDR and CDR2 is SFDVKD. This CDR3 is built from 15 residues. The V and J ends lost 3 bases and 5 bases respectively, with 15 bases between them. DNA for the CDR3: TGTGCCACCAGTGATCCCGACAGATTTGGGGAGACCCAGTACTTC. Translation: CATSDPDRFGETQYF.

V and J are TRBV7-8 and TRBJ1-6; 7 bases are a match to TRBD1. CDR1 and CDR2 (germline): SGHVS, FQNEAQ. The CDR3 runs to 14 residues. The J segment lost 10 bases and the V segment lost 5 bases, leaving 8 bases of the junction unmatched. The CDR3 sequence: CASSPIDRDSPLHF. For the CDR3, the DNA is TGTGCCAGCAGCCCGATAGACAGGGACTCACCCCTCCACTTT.

The chain employs TRBV10-3 and TRBJ1-5; 8 nucleotides agree with TRBD1. Germline V gene lookup returns CDR1 ENHRY and CDR2 SYGVKD. Unmatched junction bases numbered 3, after V lost 6 bases and J lost 5 bases. The CDR3 length is 13 residues. The CDR3 reads CAIRTGVDQPQHF. CDR3 nucleotides: TGTGCCATCAGGACAGGGGTAGATCAGCCCCAGCATTTT.